This is a list of T cell receptor beta chains from one sample in a study of T cells in Graves' hyperthyroidism and ophthalmopathy. From the multiplex PCR reads, TCRdb called clonotypes with MiXCR, one entry per CDR3 protein. This table holds 450,000 to 650,000 distinct CDR3 sequences, roughly 17% found once. Sequenced: blood. Every receptor here comes from a young woman with Graves' ophthalmopathy. The CDR3 runs from the conserved cysteine through the conserved F or W. The order of the fields is D gene, clone size, J gene, V gene, CDR3 DNA, CDR3 protein. A D gene is named only where the DNA matches it firmly. Clone size is shown for a subset of rows, as once, few, many or a class of expanded clone.

d_gene: .
abundance: .
j_gene: TRBJ2-2
v_gene: TRBV4-3
CDR3nt: TGCGCCAGCAGCCAAGATCTAAGGCAGGGACCCGGGGAGCTGTTTTTT
CDR3aa: CASSQDLRQGPGELFF

d_gene: .
abundance: many
j_gene: TRBJ1-2
v_gene: TRBV28
CDR3nt: TGTGCCAGCACTTTCCAAGGGGCGGGTCGGGGCTACACCTTC
CDR3aa: CASTFQGAGRGYTF

d_gene: TRBD1
abundance: many
j_gene: TRBJ1-6
v_gene: TRBV7-9
CDR3nt: TGTGCCAGCAGCTCAGGGACAGCCTCCAATTCACCCCTCCACTTT
CDR3aa: CASSSGTASNSPLHF

d_gene: TRBD1
abundance: .
j_gene: TRBJ1-1
v_gene: TRBV12-3/TRBV12-4
CDR3nt: TGTGCCAGCAGTTTAGCGCTGAGACAGGGGGCCGGCGCGGAAGCTCTCTTT
CDR3aa: CASSLALRQGAGAEALF

d_gene: TRBD1
abundance: .
j_gene: TRBJ1-2
v_gene: TRBV27
CDR3nt: TGTGCCAGCAGTTCAATCAGGACAGGTGGTTATGGCTACACCTTC
CDR3aa: CASSSIRTGGYGYTF

d_gene: .
abundance: many
j_gene: TRBJ2-7
v_gene: TRBV5-5
CDR3nt: TGTGCCAGCAGCTTGGTCCTGGGGTTCCCCTCCTACGAGCAGTACTTC
CDR3aa: CASSLVLGFPSYEQYF

d_gene: .
abundance: many
j_gene: TRBJ2-5
v_gene: TRBV2
CDR3nt: TGTGCCAGCAGTGAATTTCGAGCGGAAACTTCCCAAGAGACCCAGTACTTC
CDR3aa: CASSEFRAETSQETQYF

d_gene: .
abundance: many
j_gene: TRBJ2-7
v_gene: TRBV27
CDR3nt: TGTGCCACTGGATCGGCAGGGGCTTCCTACGAGCAGTACTTC
CDR3aa: CATGSAGASYEQYF

d_gene: TRBD1
abundance: .
j_gene: TRBJ1-1
v_gene: TRBV19
CDR3nt: TGTGCCAGTAGTATAGGGACAGGAGGGAGAGGCACTGAAGCTTTCTTT
CDR3aa: CASSIGTGGRGTEAFF

d_gene: TRBD1
abundance: few
j_gene: TRBJ1-1
v_gene: TRBV7-2
CDR3nt: TGTGCCAGCAGCCCTTATTACAACAGGGGGGGGACTGAAGCTTTCTTT
CDR3aa: CASSPYYNRGGTEAFF

d_gene: .
abundance: few
j_gene: TRBJ2-1
v_gene: TRBV6-1
CDR3nt: TGTGCCAGCAGTGGCAGGAGACTAGCAGGGGGTCATGAGCAGTTCTTC
CDR3aa: CASSGRRLAGGHEQFF

d_gene: .
abundance: many
j_gene: TRBJ1-1
v_gene: TRBV27
CDR3nt: TGTGCCAGCAGTTTAGAGGCGGGGGAACCGAACACTGAAGCTTTCTTT
CDR3aa: CASSLEAGEPNTEAFF

d_gene: TRBD2
abundance: .
j_gene: TRBJ2-3
v_gene: TRBV5-1
CDR3nt: TGCGCCACCAGGACTAGGGGTAGCACAGATACGCAGTATTTT
CDR3aa: CATRTRGSTDTQYF

d_gene: TRBD1
abundance: few
j_gene: TRBJ2-5
v_gene: TRBV6-1
CDR3nt: TGTGCCAGCAGTATCCGGGACAGGCAAGAGACCCAGTACTTC
CDR3aa: CASSIRDRQETQYF

d_gene: TRBD1
abundance: many
j_gene: TRBJ1-4
v_gene: TRBV11-2
CDR3nt: TGTGCCAGCAGCGCCGACAGGGGCCCTAATGAAAAACTGTTTTTT
CDR3aa: CASSADRGPNEKLFF

d_gene: TRBD1
abundance: many
j_gene: TRBJ2-7
v_gene: TRBV5-5
CDR3nt: TGTGCCAGCAGCTCGGACAGGTTAACAAGGGAGCAGTACTTC
CDR3aa: CASSSDRLTREQYF

d_gene: .
abundance: many
j_gene: TRBJ1-2
v_gene: TRBV9
CDR3nt: TGTGCCAGCAGCAAACAGGGTAATGGCTACACCTTC
CDR3aa: CASSKQGNGYTF

d_gene: .
abundance: .
j_gene: TRBJ1-6
v_gene: TRBV7-2
CDR3nt: TGTGCCAGCAGCAAAAGAACCCCTAATTCACCCCTCCACTTT
CDR3aa: CASSKRTPNSPLHF

d_gene: .
abundance: .
j_gene: TRBJ2-3
v_gene: TRBV7-2
CDR3nt: TGTGCCAGCAGCTTGATGGCGGTGACGCAGTATTTT
CDR3aa: CASSLMAVTQYF

d_gene: .
abundance: few
j_gene: TRBJ2-1
v_gene: TRBV7-9
CDR3nt: TGTGCCAGCAGCTCTCGGGGAATAACAAGCTCCTACAATGAGCAGTTCTTC
CDR3aa: CASSSRGITSSYNEQFF

d_gene: .
abundance: many
j_gene: TRBJ2-7
v_gene: TRBV28
CDR3nt: TGTGCCAGCAGTCTACTGGGGGCCAGCTCCTACGAGCAGTACTTC
CDR3aa: CASSLLGASSYEQYF

d_gene: .
abundance: many
j_gene: TRBJ1-2
v_gene: TRBV30
CDR3nt: TGTGCCTGGAGGCCTCAGGGAAACTATGGCTACACCTTC
CDR3aa: CAWRPQGNYGYTF

d_gene: .
abundance: few
j_gene: TRBJ2-3
v_gene: TRBV5-1
CDR3nt: TGCGCCAGCAGCTTGGAGGCAGGCGCTAGGGGAGATACGCAGTATTTT
CDR3aa: CASSLEAGARGDTQYF

d_gene: .
abundance: .
j_gene: TRBJ2-7
v_gene: TRBV27
CDR3nt: TGTGCCAGCAGTTTATACGGTCGGGATGCCTCCTACGAGCAGTACTTC
CDR3aa: CASSLYGRDASYEQYF

d_gene: .
abundance: once
j_gene: TRBJ1-6
v_gene: TRBV19
CDR3nt: TGTGCCAGTAGTATCGACAGTACAAATTCACCCCTCCACTTT
CDR3aa: CASSIDSTNSPLHF

d_gene: TRBD2
abundance: few
j_gene: TRBJ2-5
v_gene: TRBV9
CDR3nt: TGTGCCAGCAGCACACTAGCGGAGCAAGAGACCCAGTACTTC
CDR3aa: CASSTLAEQETQYF

d_gene: .
abundance: .
j_gene: TRBJ1-2
v_gene: TRBV29-1
CDR3nt: TGCAGCGTTGAACCCCTAGGGGATGGCTACACCTTC
CDR3aa: CSVEPLGDGYTF

d_gene: .
abundance: few
j_gene: TRBJ2-1
v_gene: TRBV13
CDR3nt: TGTGCCGGCAGCCCCTTTGAGCGGGTCCCCTACAATGAGCAGTTCTTC
CDR3aa: CAGSPFERVPYNEQFF

d_gene: TRBD2
abundance: many
j_gene: TRBJ2-7
v_gene: TRBV9
CDR3nt: TGTGCCAGCAGTGTGGGGGGGAGCTCCTACGAGCAGTACTTC
CDR3aa: CASSVGGSSYEQYF

d_gene: TRBD2
abundance: once
j_gene: TRBJ2-7
v_gene: TRBV25-1
CDR3nt: TGTGCCAGCAGTGAAAGGCTTACGTCTAGCGGCGTCTACGAGCAGTACTTC
CDR3aa: CASSERLTSSGVYEQYF

d_gene: .
abundance: few
j_gene: TRBJ1-2
v_gene: TRBV5-6
CDR3nt: TGTGCCAGCAGCTTGATGGGAGGGTCTTACTATGGCTACACCTTC
CDR3aa: CASSLMGGSYYGYTF

d_gene: .
abundance: few
j_gene: TRBJ1-2
v_gene: TRBV19
CDR3nt: TGTGCCAGTAGCCGTGAAAGCACAGGCTATGGCTACACCTTC
CDR3aa: CASSRESTGYGYTF

d_gene: .
abundance: many
j_gene: TRBJ2-7
v_gene: TRBV12-3/TRBV12-4
CDR3nt: TGTGCCAGCAGTTTCGGCAGGGACTACGAGCAGTACTTC
CDR3aa: CASSFGRDYEQYF